This is a list of T cell receptor beta chains from one sample in a study of neoadjuvant nivolumab and ipilimumab in lung cancer. Clones were read by immunoSEQ multiplex PCR, and TCRdb kept only the in-frame ones, dropping some. The sample consists of approximately 20,000 clones, over 70% of them appearing once. This specimen was peripheral blood, taken before neoadjuvant nivolumab, alone or with ipilimumab. The source of these receptors is an adult with non-small cell lung cancer. Both conserved end residues are part of each CDR3. The order of the fields is J gene, V gene, clone size, D gene, CDR3 length, CDR3 DNA, CDR3 protein. The D gene is left open where the match is weak. Not every row has a clone size; where given, it reads once, few, many or a size class.

TRBJ1-1	TRBV4-1	.	TRBD1	20	TGCGCCAGCAGCCAAGTGGGGACAGGGTGGTACGTGAGGTCGGACACTGAAGCTTTCTTT	CASSQVGTGWYVRSDTEAFF
TRBJ1-2	TRBV5-4	.	TRBD1	16	TGTGCCAGCAGCCAGGACAGGCTTGACTCGATCTATGGCTACACCTTC	CASSQDRLDSIYGYTF
TRBJ2-7	TRBV4-2	.	TRBD2	15	TGTGCCAGCAGCCAAGAGTCCTCTAGCGGGAGACAGCAGTACTTC	CASSQESSSGRQQYF
TRBJ2-7	TRBV11-2	.	TRBD1	15	TGTGCCAGCAGTTTTACCGGGACAGGGACCTACGAGCAGTACTTC	CASSFTGTGTYEQYF
TRBJ1-2	TRBV18	.	TRBD1	19	TGTGCCAGCTCACCGCAGCAGGGGGCCGTTGAGTCCGGACTAGGGGGCTACACCTTC	CASSPQQGAVESGLGGYTF
TRBJ2-2	TRBV13	.	.	16	TGTGCCAGCAGCTTAGTAATGGGACCTAACACCGGGGAGCTGTTTTTT	CASSLVMGPNTGELFF
TRBJ1-1	TRBV6-1	.	TRBD1	15	TGTGCCAGCAGTGGGGCAGGGGGCGGGAACACTGAAGCTTTCTTT	CASSGAGGGNTEAFF
TRBJ2-1	TRBV30	.	.	13	TGTGCCTGGAGGCCTAGAAGGAACAATGAGCAGTTCTTC	CAWRPRRNNEQFF
TRBJ2-1	TRBV18	.	.	14	TGTGCCAGCTCACCCGGACTTGCCGTTGGTGAGCAGTTCTTC	CASSPGLAVGEQFF
TRBJ2-3	TRBV5-1	.	.	12	TGCGCCAGCAGCCCGCCCTCCGATACGCAGTATTTT	CASSPPSDTQYF
TRBJ1-5	TRBV5-1	.	.	14	TGCGCCAGCAGCCCCGGACAGCTTAAGGAGCCCCAGCATTTT	CASSPGQLKEPQHF
TRBJ1-1	TRBV7-9	.	TRBD1	17	TGTGCCAGCACCCAACCCCGGACAGGGGGCGGCCGCACTGAAGCTTTCTTT	CASTQPRTGGGRTEAFF
TRBJ1-4	TRBV7-2	.	TRBD1	15	TGTGCCAGCAGCCAAATGGACAGGGAGGGTGAAAAACTGTTTTTT	CASSQMDREGEKLFF
TRBJ2-3	TRBV7-9	.	TRBD2	16	TGTGCCAGCAGCTCGGGACTAGCGGCTAGCACAGATACGCAGTATTTT	CASSSGLAASTDTQYF
TRBJ2-7	TRBV19	.	.	13	TGTGCCAGTAGTCCGGGCGAGTTCGGCGAGCAGTACTTC	CASSPGEFGEQYF
TRBJ1-5	TRBV4-2	.	.	13	TGTGCCAGCAACTTCGGGGGGGTGGAGCCCCAGCATTTT	CASNFGGVEPQHF
TRBJ2-7	TRBV6-5	.	TRBD2	16	TGTGCCAGCAGTTACCTCGGGACTAGCGGGAGACACGAGCAGTACTTC	CASSYLGTSGRHEQYF
TRBJ2-1	TRBV7-6	once	.	13	TGTGCCAGCAGCTTAGCGCAGCCCAATGAGCAGTTCTTC	CASSLAQPNEQFF
TRBJ2-7	TRBV7-2	few	TRBD2	15	TGTGCCAGCAGCCAACGTAGCGGGAGGTCCTACGAGCAGTACTTC	CASSQRSGRSYEQYF
TRBJ1-1	TRBV11-3	once	.	20	TGTGCCAGCAGCTTAAACCCCCGGTCGAACAGGGCGCTAGGCAACACTGAAGCTTTCTTT	CASSLNPRSNRALGNTEAFF
TRBJ1-5	TRBV7-9	.	.	15	TGTGCCAGCAGCTTAGAAGGGGCAGGGAACCAGCCCCAGCATTTT	CASSLEGAGNQPQHF
TRBJ2-7	TRBV7-9	.	.	12	TGTGCCAGCAGCCTACAGGACTACGAGCAGTACTTC	CASSLQDYEQYF
TRBJ2-1	TRBV27	few	.	14	TGTGCCAGCAGTGGAGGAAACTCCTACAATGAGCAGTTCTTC	CASSGGNSYNEQFF